Below, 22 T cell receptor beta chains from the same sample are listed, as sequenced in a study of T cell responses to AZD1222 COVID-19 vaccine. Generated by immunoSEQ multiplex PCR, the TCRdb table keeps only in-frame clones and is missing some. The data show some 150,000 clones, 94% seen once. Specimen: peripheral blood, collected on day 0 of AZD1222 vaccination. These receptor sequences come from an adult in good health.

The rearrangement joins TRBV18 to TRBJ1-5; tentative D call: TRBD1 (5 bases). This CDR3 comprises 13 residues. In germline, CDR1 is KGHSH, CDR2 LQKENI. V lost 4 bases, J lost 9 bases, and 13 bases lay in between. The CDR3: CASSQRRQGPQHF. CDR3 bases: TGTGCCAGCTCACAACGCAGGCAGGGGCCCCAGCATTTT.

The chain combines TRBV18 with TRBJ1-2; D is undetermined. The germline V and J ends were trimmed by 6 bases and 4 bases, with 9 bases remaining between them. Looked up from germline, CDR1 is KGHSH and CDR2 is LQKENI. CDR3 length: 12 amino acids. The chain's CDR3 is CASSERSYGYTF. The CDR3 DNA sequence: TGTGCCAGCTCTGAACGGTCCTATGGCTACACCTTC. Complete variable domain (other parts from reference TRBV18 and TRBJ1-2): NAGVMQNPRHLVRRRGQEARLRCSPMKGHSHVYWYRQLPEEGLKFMVYLQKENIIDESGMPKERFSAEFPKEGPSILRIQQVVRGDSAAYFCASSERSYGYTFGSGTRLTVV.

The chain combines TRBV14 with TRBJ1-2; no reliable D call. Germline CDR1 and CDR2: SGHDN and FVKESK. The V and J ends lost 8 bases and 4 bases respectively, with 14 bases between them. The CDR3 contains 13 residues. The CDR3 DNA is TGTGCCAGCTTTAGGAGGAGAGGCTATGGCTACACCTTC. Its translation: CASFRRRGYGYTF. Looking up the rest from reference TRBV14 and TRBJ1-2 gives the full variable domain: EAGVTQFPSHSVIEKGQTVTLRCDPISGHDNLYWYRRVMGKEIKFLLHFVKESKQDESGMPNNRFLAERTGGTYSTLKVQPAELEDSGVYFCASFRRRGYGYTFGSGTRLTVV.

This clone came up once. The CDR3: CASSLLLARGAAQYF. Written as DNA, the CDR3 is TGTGCCAGCAGCTTACTCCTGGCGCGGGGCGCGGCCCAGTACTTC. V gene TRBV7-9 combines with J gene TRBJ2-5; the D gene is possibly TRBD2 (6 bases). Germline V gene data show CDR1 as SEHNR and CDR2 as FQNEAQ (reference sequence). Deletions cut 2 bases from V and 9 bases from J, with 19 bases between. The CDR3 contains 15 residues.

This clone was detected only once. The chain combines TRBV7-9 with TRBJ2-3, with TRBD1 identical over 8 bases. The J segment lost 2 bases and the V segment lost 5 bases, leaving 9 bases of the junction unmatched. The CDR3 totals 16 residues. In germline, CDR1 is SEHNR, CDR2 FQNEAQ (reference sequence). CDR3 protein: CASSPAQGATTDTQYF. The CDR3 DNA sequence: TGTGCCAGCAGCCCAGCGCAGGGGGCCACCACAGATACGCAGTATTTT.

Written as DNA, the CDR3 is TGCGCCAGCAGCCAAGATCCGAAGCTCCAGCCCCAGCATTTT. The encoded protein is CASSQDPKLQPQHF. The gene calls are TRBV4-1 and TRBJ1-5; D is uncertain. Trimming stripped 0 bases from V and 7 bases from J, with 10 bases between. CDR1 and CDR2 (germline): MGHRA, YSYEKL. This CDR3 has 14 residues.

J is TRBJ1-6 and V is TRBV24-1; a possible D gene is TRBD1 (5 bases). Trimming removed 10 bases from V and 7 bases from J, with 16 bases in between. The CDR3 length is 14 residues. In germline, CDR1 is KGHDR, CDR2 SFDVKD. The DNA for the CDR3 is TGTGCCACTCTCCTAAGGACACAGAATTCACCCCTCCACTTT. The encoded protein is CATLLRTQNSPLHF.

The chain employs TRBV20-1 and TRBJ2-3; possible D gene TRBD2, 5 bases. CDR1 DFQATT and CDR2 SNEGSKA come from the germline V gene (reference sequence). Trimming pared 4 bases from V and 10 bases from J, leaving 12 bases between. The CDR3 spans 11 residues. The CDR3 is CSAKLVNAQYF. The CDR3 coding sequence is TGCAGTGCTAAACTAGTTAACGCGCAGTATTTT.

The V and J genes are TRBV5-8 and TRBJ2-3; no clear D gene. CDR3 length equals 13 residues. Germline lookup yields CDR1 SGHTS and CDR2 YDEGEE. The V gene lost 2 bases and the J gene lost 0 bases, with 4 bases spanning the gap. The CDR3 protein is CASSFRSTDTQYF. CDR3 DNA sequence: TGTGCCAGCAGCTTTCGGAGCACAGATACGCAGTATTTT.

This chain links TRBV3-1 (or the pseudogene TRBV3-2) with TRBJ2-3, with D tentatively TRBD1 (6 bases). Trimming removed 5 bases at V and 2 bases at J, with 11 bases between. Per the germline V gene, CDR1 is LGHDT and CDR2 is YNNKEL (reference sequence). CDR3 length: 14 amino acids. This CDR3 is CASSFRGPTDTQYF. The CDR3 coding sequence is TGTGCCAGCAGCTTCAGGGGCCCCACAGATACGCAGTATTTT.

This clone was recorded only once. This chain joins TRBV5-1 and TRBJ2-2; D unclear. The CDR3 is 17 amino acids. The germline V gene encodes CDR1 SGHRS and CDR2 YFSETQ. Trimming removed 3 bases at V and 0 bases at J, with 15 bases between. CDR3 in DNA: TGCGCCAGCAGCTCCACAACAGCTCAAACGAACACCGGGGAGCTGTTTTTT. Amino acid sequence: CASSSTTAQTNTGELFF.

The rearrangement joins TRBV7-9 to TRBJ1-1; D is ambiguous. Germline assignment: CDR1 SEHNR and CDR2 FQNEAQ (reference sequence). V lost 1 base to trimming and J lost 1 base, with 7 bases between them. The CDR3 loop spans 14 amino acids. The CDR3 sequence is CASSLEATNTEAFF. The CDR3 DNA reads TGTGCCAGCAGCTTAGAGGCTACGAACACTGAAGCTTTCTTT.

The chain uses TRBV19 and TRBJ1-5; TRBD1 is a possible D gene (6 bases). The CDR3 has 15 residues. The germline CDR1 and CDR2 sequences are LNHDA and SQIVND (reference sequence). The V end lost 6 bases, the J end lost 5 bases, and 17 bases lay between the germline ends. The CDR3 is CASSTQGLGDQPQHF. The CDR3 DNA reads as TGTGCCAGTAGCACACAGGGCCTTGGTGATCAGCCCCAGCATTTT. Full variable domain (missing parts from reference TRBV19 and TRBJ1-5): DGGITQSPKYLFRKEGQNVTLSCEQNLNHDAMYWYRQDPGQGLRLIYYSQIVNDFQKGDIAEGYSVSREKKESFPLTVTSAQKNPTAFYLCASSTQGLGDQPQHFGDGTRLSIL.

The chain links TRBV7-2 to TRBJ2-2; D is unclear. From germline, CDR1 is SGHTA and CDR2 FQGNSA. V lost 0 bases and J 9 bases, leaving 14 bases between the germline ends. CDR3 size: 15 residues. The CDR3 is CASSLARAQARELFF. The CDR3 region has the DNA TGTGCCAGCAGCTTAGCAAGGGCGCAGGCCCGGGAGCTGTTTTTT.

V and J are TRBV9 and TRBJ2-3; 7 positions match TRBD2. This CDR3 has 15 residues. V gave up 2 bases and J gave up 0 bases; unmatched junction bases: 3. Per germline, CDR1 SGDLS and CDR2 YYNGEE. The CDR3 DNA follows: TGTGCCAGCAGCGTCGGGACTACTAGCACAGATACGCAGTATTTT. This encodes CASSVGTTSTDTQYF.

The chain is built from TRBV7-7 and TRBJ2-3; no definite D call. V lost 5 bases to trimming and J lost 2 bases, with 8 bases between them. The CDR3 has 13 amino acids. Germline CDR1 reads SSHAT; CDR2 reads FNYEAQ (reference sequence). Here the CDR3 DNA reads TGTGCCAGCAGCCCGACTGACACAGATACGCAGTATTTT. Protein product: CASSPTDTDTQYF.

The gene calls are TRBV28 and TRBJ2-7; TRBD2 aligns across 7 bases. The ends lost 4 bases at V and 6 bases at J; junction bases unmatched: 12. CDR1 is MDHEN and CDR2 is SYDVKM in the germline V gene. The length of the CDR3 is 15 residues. The chain's CDR3 is CASSSGGDFASEQYV. The CDR3 bases are TGTGCCAGCAGTTCGGGGGGTGACTTTGCTAGCGAGCAGTACGTC.

The chain uses TRBV6-5 and TRBJ1-6; TRBD1 agrees at 7 bases. Trimming removed 2 bases from V and 8 bases from J; junction bases left unmatched: 3. This CDR3 contains 14 residues. Germline V lookup: CDR1 MNHEY, CDR2 SVGAGI. This chain's CDR3 is CASSYRDRDSPLHF. Written as DNA, the CDR3 is TGTGCCAGCAGTTACCGGGACAGAGATTCACCCCTCCACTTT.

The V call is TRBV10-3, the J call TRBJ2-5; D is perhaps TRBD1 (5 bases). The CDR3 is 15 residues long. Between the trimmed V and J ends, which lost 3 bases and 5 bases, there was a span of 16 bases. Per germline, CDR1 ENHRY and CDR2 SYGVKD. This chain's CDR3 is CAISDLAGLGETQYF. DNA for the CDR3: TGTGCCATCAGTGATTTGGCAGGGCTGGGGGAGACCCAGTACTTC.

The chain combines TRBV10-3 with TRBJ1-6, with 7 bases aligning to TRBD1. V lost 6 bases and J lost 7; bases outside the gene matches: 9. Germline V gives CDR1 ENHRY, CDR2 SYGVKD. This CDR3 is 15 amino acids long. The CDR3 DNA sequence: TGTGCCATCAGCGAGAGGGACAGCCAAAATTCACCCCTCCACTTT. It yields the protein CAISERDSQNSPLHF.

This clone was detected only once. This chain uses TRBV6-1 with TRBJ1-4; tentatively, D is TRBD1 (6 bases). This CDR3 has 15 residues. Germline V gene lookup returns CDR1 MNHNS and CDR2 SASEGT. V lost 1 base and J 2 bases, leaving 8 bases between the germline ends. The CDR3 DNA reads as TGTGCCAGCAGTGAAGTGAGGGGGACTAATGAAAAACTGTTTTTT. Translating gives CASSEVRGTNEKLFF.

V and J are TRBV5-4 and TRBJ1-1; D gene uncertain. The CDR3 consists of 13 residues. Trimming cost V 4 bases and J 5 bases, with 12 bases left between them. The germline gives CDR1 SGHNT, CDR2 YYREEE (reference sequence). CDR3 amino acids: CASSRSGGTEAFF. Here the CDR3 DNA reads TGTGCCAGCAGCCGGTCGGGTGGGACTGAAGCTTTCTTT.